Presented here are 13 T cell receptor beta chains from one specimen sequenced in a study of PD-L1 blockade in urothelial cancer. Sequenced by immunoSEQ multiplex PCR; TCRdb stores in-frame clones only, minus some. Of tens of thousands of clones in the sample, 87% are singletons; the top ten hold less than 10%. Specimen: PBMCs, collected around atezolizumab (anti-PD-L1) treatment. The receptors come from a man aged 60 to 75 with urothelial cancer.

The chain recombines TRBV19 with TRBJ1-1; the D is unclear. CDR3 length equals 14 residues. V was trimmed by 5 bases and J by 4 bases, leaving 14 bases between them. CDR1 is LNHDA, CDR2 SQIVND, per germline (reference sequence). The CDR3: CASSLTGMTTEAFF. CDR3 coding DNA: TGTGCCAGTAGTCTGACGGGTATGACCACTGAAGCTTTCTTT. The full variable domain, completed using reference TRBV19 and TRBJ1-1, is DGGITQSPKYLFRKEGQNVTLSCEQNLNHDAMYWYRQDPGQGLRLIYYSQIVNDFQKGDIAEGYSVSREKKESFPLTVTSAQKNPTAFYLCASSLTGMTTEAFFGQGTRLTVV.

The rearrangement joins TRBV10-3 to TRBJ2-5, with unresolved D. Germline CDR1 reads ENHRY; CDR2 reads SYGVKD. CDR3 length: 14 residues. Trimming removed 0 bases at V and 4 bases at J, with 9 bases between. The CDR3: CAISESARGETQYF. The DNA for the CDR3 is TGTGCCATCAGTGAGTCGGCCCGTGGAGAGACCCAGTACTTC.

This clone was observed once. The chain is built from TRBV30 and TRBJ2-6; TRBD2 is a possible D gene (5 bases). Germline-derived CDR1 and CDR2 are GTSNPN and SVGIG (reference sequence). The CDR3 contains 15 residues. Trimming cost V 3 bases and J 0 bases, with 9 bases left between them. The CDR3 here is CAWRLGISGANVLTF. In DNA, the CDR3 is TGTGCCTGGAGACTAGGCATCTCTGGGGCCAACGTCCTGACTTTC.

The chain carries TRBV18 and TRBJ2-3; D is unclear. From germline, CDR1 is KGHSH and CDR2 LQKENI. The CDR3 extends over 13 amino acids. Trimming removed 3 bases from V and 1 base from J, with 5 bases in between. In nucleotides, the CDR3 is TGTGCCAGCTCACCGGGCGGCACAGATACGCAGTATTTT. The encoded protein is CASSPGGTDTQYF. Filled out from reference TRBV18 and TRBJ2-3, the complete variable domain reads NAGVMQNPRHLVRRRGQEARLRCSPMKGHSHVYWYRQLPEEGLKFMVYLQKENIIDESGMPKERFSAEFPKEGPSILRIQQVVRGDSAAYFCASSPGGTDTQYFGPGTRLTVL.

CDR3 DNA sequence: TGTGCCAGCAGCCCGCATGGGACTATGAGAGAGACCCAGTACTTC. Residues: CASSPHGTMRETQYF. This chain uses TRBV7-2 with TRBJ2-5, with 7 bases aligning to TRBD2. Trimming cost V 5 bases and J 4 bases; bases outside gene matches: 10. Germline assignment: CDR1 SGHTA and CDR2 FQGNSA. The CDR3 contains 15 residues.

This sequence joins TRBV6-5 and TRBJ1-1; 7 bases agree with TRBD1. Unmatched junction bases numbered 3, after V lost 6 bases and J lost 2 bases. The CDR3 consists of 13 residues. Germline V CDR1 and CDR2: MNHEY, SVGAGI. CDR3 in amino acids: CASRRTGNTEAFF. The DNA of the CDR3 is TGTGCCAGCAGGAGGACAGGAAACACTGAAGCTTTCTTT.

The chain is built from TRBV19 and TRBJ2-3, with TRBD1 matching 10 bases. V was pared by 8 bases and J by 4 bases, with 6 bases of the junction left unmatched. Looked up from germline, CDR1 is LNHDA and CDR2 is SQIVND (reference sequence). The length of the CDR3 is 14 residues. CDR3 region: CASATGTGADTQYF. The CDR3 DNA reads as TGTGCCAGTGCCACCGGGACAGGGGCAGATACGCAGTATTTT.

The chain is built from TRBV2 and TRBJ1-5, with unresolved D. Germline CDR1 and CDR2: SNHLY and FYNNEI. V was clipped by 3 bases and J by 0 bases, with 9 bases between them. The CDR3 totals 15 residues. The chain's CDR3 is CASSEGTYSNQPQHF. The CDR3 DNA reads TGTGCCAGCAGTGAGGGCACTTATAGCAATCAGCCCCAGCATTTT.

The chain uses TRBV10-3 and TRBJ1-3; D remains ambiguous. Germline V gives CDR1 ENHRY, CDR2 SYGVKD. This CDR3 spans 15 amino acids. V shed 0 bases and J shed 2 bases, with 8 bases lying between them. DNA for the CDR3: TGTGCCATCAGTGAGTCTGGCCAGACTGGAAACACCATATATTTT. Translating gives CAISESGQTGNTIYF.

The gene calls are TRBV19 and TRBJ2-1; 12 nucleotides align to TRBD2. There are 15 residues in the CDR3. The germline V gene has CDR1 LNHDA and CDR2 SQIVND (reference sequence). The J segment lost 9 bases and the V segment lost 1 base, leaving 4 bases of the junction unmatched. The CDR3 coding sequence is TGTGCCAGTAGTATAGGGGCTAGCGGGGGGGTTGAGCAGTTCTTC. This sequence encodes CASSIGASGGVEQFF.

The chain couples TRBV30 to TRBJ2-5, with D tentatively TRBD2 (6 bases). The germline V gene has CDR1 GTSNPN and CDR2 SVGIG (reference sequence). The length of the CDR3 is 15 residues. V was pared by 3 bases and J by 5 bases, with 19 bases between. The chain's CDR3 is CAWREGFGGSETQYF. CDR3 in DNA: TGTGCCTGGAGGGAGGGTTTCGGGGGTAGCGAGACCCAGTACTTC.

The chain has TRBV5-1 and TRBJ2-7, with D perhaps TRBD1 (6 bases). V was pared by 4 bases and J by 4 bases, with 18 bases between. Looked up from germline, CDR1 is SGHRS and CDR2 is YFSETQ. The CDR3 covers 15 residues. The CDR3 loop reads CASSLPKGGGYEQYF. The CDR3 nucleotides are TGCGCCAGCAGCCTACCTAAAGGGGGTGGTTACGAGCAGTACTTC.

The chain carries TRBV27 and TRBJ2-1; TRBD2 matches at 7 bases. The junction had 19 bases not matched to a gene; V was cut back by 2 bases and J by 0 bases. CDR3 size: 21 residues. Germline CDR1 is MNHEY and CDR2 is SMNVEV (reference sequence). The DNA of the CDR3 is TGTGCCAGCAGTTTAATTGCGCTCGGGGGGAGTTCCACAAGCTCCTACAATGAGCAGTTCTTC. Amino acid sequence: CASSLIALGGSSTSSYNEQFF.